This T cell receptor (beta chain) was identified in a study of T cell changes during pregnancy in multiple sclerosis (dated by TCRdb to the late 2010s). At the level of the whole study: Changes in the T cell repertoire over the course of pregnancy were examined in this study in women with multiple sclerosis.

Counted from cysteine to phenylalanine, this CDR3 has 12 amino acids. The CDR3 DNA has 36 bases and is translated from base 1. Looking up the germline V gene (reference sequence) yields CDR1 GTSNPN and CDR2 SVGIG. The trim is 2 bases for V and 8 bases for J, with a gap of 12 bases between the germline ends. On this clone itself: The specificity of this receptor is unknown. No quality values exist for individual bases; no much larger clone is one base distant.

The library was prepared using the immunoSEQ multiplex PCR assay. TCRdb holds this immuneACCESS table with in-frame rearrangements only. Some clones are missing; in checked studies, unresolved V genes explain under half, and the rest has no known cause. This sample lists about 36,000 clones; 90% to 95% were detected once. The leading ten clones occupy approximately 0.47% of the sample. The TCR comes from a female donor in good health, enrolled as a control in a pregnancy study. Sample: CD4+ T cells from peripheral blood mononuclear cells, taken in the second trimester of pregnancy. The chain employs TRBV30 and TRBJ1-2; the D gene identity is not certain. The DNA sequence is TGTGCCTGGAGTAGGACTCCCAGGGGCTACACCTTC. Its protein product is CAWSRTPRGYTF.